These 3 T cell receptor beta chains were sequenced from one sample in a study. TCRdb redid the calling of the reads with MiXCR, one entry per CDR3 protein. The sample includes around 15,000 distinct CDR3 sequences, around 34% of them seen just once. Sequenced sample: blood. The origin of the receptors is a human donor.

A remark on this clonotype: Because the CDR3 is missing its conserved closing phenylalanine or tryptophan, this is likely a read error. It is unclear where the CDR3 begins or ends on the DNA, so no DNA is shown, and the CDR3 is as TCRdb lists it. V and J are TRBV27 and TRBJ1-3. The CDR3 is 8 amino acids in total, end residues counted. In germline, CDR1 is MNHEY, CDR2 SMNVEV (reference sequence). This CDR3 reads CASSLQET.

This clonotype was observed many times. The rearrangement uses TRBV6-1 and TRBJ2-1, with 13 bases that match TRBD2. Germline trimming cut 2 bases from V and 3 bases from J; bases unmatched to any gene: 7. The CDR3 is 18 amino acids. CDR1 and CDR2 from the germline V gene are MNHNS and SASEGT. The CDR3 sequence is CASSESGLAGASYNEQFF. DNA of the CDR3: TGTGCCAGCAGTGAATCTGGACTAGCGGGAGCTAGCTACAATGAGCAGTTCTTC.

This clonotype was recorded many times. The rearrangement uses TRBV4-3 and TRBJ2-1; TRBD2 is a possible D gene (6 bases). The CDR3 spans 16 residues. The V end lost 1 base, the J end lost 7 bases, and 17 bases lay between the germline ends. CDR1 and CDR2 (germline): LGHNA, YSLEER. The DNA of the CDR3 is TGCGCCAGCAGCCAAGCGGACGGGAGAGCAGGAAATGAGCAGTTCTTC. It translates to CASSQADGRAGNEQFF.